Shown below are 4 T cell receptor beta chains from a single sample sequenced in a study of Graves' ophthalmopathy and Graves' hyperthyroidism. For repertoire sequencing, the TCR beta CDR3 regions were amplified from RNA transcripts. HTBI primers served in a first-round RT-PCR, which a second-round multiplex PCR followed. Each CDR3 protein gets one entry after TCRdb re-called the multiplex PCR reads with MiXCR. In the table there are nearly 400,000 distinct CDR3 sequences, 18% of which are singletons. Sample: peripheral blood. Every receptor here comes from a woman in her late teens or twenties with Graves' ophthalmopathy.

This clonotype was observed at least ten times. The CDR3 loop reads CSVDSPTYEQYF. CDR3 nucleotides: TGCAGCGTTGACAGTCCGACCTACGAGCAGTACTTC. The genes are TRBV29-1 and TRBJ2-7; D is unresolved. CDR3 size: 12 residues. Germline V CDR1 and CDR2: SQVTM, ANQGSEA. The ends were cut back, 3 bases at V and 2 bases at J, with 8 bases in the middle.

This clonotype was picked up many times. The rearrangement uses TRBV20-1 and TRBJ1-2, with TRBD1 matching 12 bases. V lost 7 bases and J lost 6; bases outside the gene matches: 9. This CDR3 is built from 14 residues. Germline CDR1 DFQATT, CDR2 SNEGSKA (reference sequence). The CDR3 bases are TGCAGTGTCATACCCGGGACAGGGGGCCATGGCTACACCTTC. It yields the protein CSVIPGTGGHGYTF.

This clonotype was counted at least ten times. The chain joins TRBV6-2 or TRBV6-3 to TRBJ2-5; 8 bases are shared with TRBD1. The CDR3 loop spans 15 amino acids. After removal of 5 bases from V and 1 base from J, the junction contained 6 bases not matched to a gene. Looked up from germline, CDR1 is MNHEY and CDR2 is SVGEGT. CDR3 in amino acids: CASSNGQGPQETQYF. The CDR3 DNA is TGTGCCAGCAGTAACGGACAGGGACCCCAAGAGACCCAGTACTTC.

There are many counts of this clonotype. The V and J genes are TRBV27 and TRBJ1-1; D ambiguous. Germline V gives CDR1 MNHEY, CDR2 SMNVEV (reference sequence). Trimming left V 6 bases short and J 2 bases short, with 19 bases between. The CDR3 has 16 residues. The CDR3 region has the DNA TGTGCCAGCAGCGGCCCTTTGTACGGGGAAAACACTGAAGCTTTCTTT. It encodes CASSGPLYGENTEAFF.